Listed here are 23 T cell receptor beta chains from one sample, sequenced in a study of response to subunit inactivated influenza vaccine (dated by TCRdb to 2017 to 2018). Library preparation employed RT-PCR. Sequencing took place on an Illumina HiSeq 2500. The public sequencing data were trimmed at Q25 with fastp and processed into clonotypes with MiXCR by TCRdb, which kept only in-frame beta chains. For every CDR3 protein sequence, its rows merge into one entry that carries the most common genes and DNA. The sample table contains about 240,000 distinct CDR3 sequences; only one count was recorded for less than 15% of them. The biggest ten clones account for about 7.8% of the sample. Sequencing used non-naive T cells sorted from PBMCs, obtained roughly 2 weeks before vaccination. The sample's cell subset or site label, in plain terms: memory T cell fraction. The source is a man aged 50 or older who received an inactivated influenza vaccine. Donor details come from another sample of the same person, matched by shared clones.

The gene calls are TRBV30 and TRBJ2-1; 10 nucleotides agree with TRBD2. The CDR3 spans 13 residues. CDR1 GTSNPN and CDR2 SVGIG come from the germline V gene (reference sequence). V shed 5 bases, J shed 10 bases, and the junction held 8 bases outside the gene matches. In DNA, the CDR3 is TGTGCCTGGGCGACTAGCGGGTCCGCGGAGCAGTTCTTC. Its translation: CAWATSGSAEQFF.

This clonotype came up a few times. The rearrangement joins TRBV20-1 to TRBJ2-5, with 10 bases matching TRBD2. The length of the CDR3 is 14 residues. Germline-derived CDR1 and CDR2 are DFQATT and SNEGSKA (reference sequence). Unmatched junction bases numbered 2, after V lost 4 bases and J lost 0 bases. The CDR3 DNA follows: TGCAGTGCTACCGGGACTAGCGACCAAGAGACCCAGTACTTC. The encoded protein is CSATGTSDQETQYF.

A few counts support this clonotype. The rearrangement joins TRBV4-1 to TRBJ2-2, with D unresolved. Trimming stripped 1 base from V and 1 base from J, with 16 bases between. The CDR3 is 18 amino acids. Germline CDR1 and CDR2: MGHRA and YSYEKL. Here the CDR3 DNA reads TGCGCCAGCAGCCAAGGGTGGTCAGTAACCCTGAACACCGGGGAGCTGTTTTTT. Translation gives CASSQGWSVTLNTGELFF.

The sample holds many counts of this clonotype. This chain uses TRBV20-1 with TRBJ1-1, with 8 bases lining up with TRBD1. J gave up 0 bases and V 4 bases, and 10 bases lay outside the gene matches. This CDR3 comprises 16 residues. The germline V gene has CDR1 DFQATT and CDR2 SNEGSKA (reference sequence). In nucleotides, the CDR3 is TGCAGTGCTAATCATGGGGCAGGGGGCATGAACACTGAAGCTTTCTTT. This gives the protein CSANHGAGGMNTEAFF.

V and J are TRBV7-2 and TRBJ1-6; unclear D gene. The CDR3 contains 12 residues. The V end was cut by 1 base, the J end by 7 bases, with 2 bases between. Looked up from germline, CDR1 is SGHTA and CDR2 is FQGNSA. The CDR3 loop reads CASSLENSPLHF. Written as DNA, the CDR3 is TGTGCCAGCAGCTTAGAGAATTCACCCCTCCACTTT.

This clonotype was found a few times. The chain employs TRBV9 and TRBJ2-3, with TRBD1 identical over 8 bases. CDR3 length: 15 amino acids. Per the germline V gene, CDR1 is SGDLS and CDR2 is YYNGEE. After removal of 0 bases from V and 2 bases from J, the junction contained 2 bases not matched to a gene. CDR3: CASSVAGGLTDTQYF. CDR3 nucleotides: TGTGCCAGCAGCGTAGCAGGGGGCCTCACAGATACGCAGTATTTT.

The chain is built from TRBV12-3 or TRBV12-4 and TRBJ2-3; D gene ambiguous. V gave up 2 bases and J gave up 6 bases, with 9 bases separating them. The CDR3 contains 13 residues. The CDR3 loop reads CASSLTALDTQYF. Here the CDR3 DNA reads TGTGCCAGCAGTTTAACAGCCCTGGATACGCAGTATTTT.

This clonotype was seen many times. Written as DNA, the CDR3 is TGTGCCAGCAGCTCCTTCCAGGGCCTCCACTTT. Its protein is CASSSFQGLHF. The chain combines TRBV6-2 or TRBV6-3 with TRBJ1-6; TRBD1 might be the D (5 bases). This CDR3 spans 11 amino acids. The germline V and J ends were trimmed by 6 bases and 15 bases, with 12 bases remaining between them. Looked up from germline, CDR1 is MNHEY and CDR2 is SVGEGT.

This clonotype has at least ten counts. The genes are TRBV7-9 and TRBJ2-2; 7 bases are shared with TRBD2. Per the germline V gene, CDR1 is SEHNR and CDR2 is FQNEAQ (reference sequence). V lost 6 bases and J lost 4; bases outside the gene matches: 5. CDR3 length: 14 residues. This chain's CDR3 is CASRSGVVTGELFF. Here the CDR3 DNA reads TGTGCCAGCAGGAGCGGGGTTGTCACCGGGGAGCTGTTTTTT.

The chain couples TRBV20-1 to TRBJ2-3; 12 bases are shared with TRBD2. V dropped 4 bases and J dropped 4; count of bases not matched to a gene: 9. The CDR3 contains 16 residues. CDR1 and CDR2 from the germline V gene are DFQATT and SNEGSKA (reference sequence). The CDR3 protein is CSAIDLAGGPADTQYF. The CDR3 DNA sequence: TGCAGTGCTATAGATCTAGCGGGGGGGCCCGCAGATACGCAGTATTTT.

The J gene is TRBJ2-1, the V gene TRBV10-3; maybe TRBD1 (6 bases). The V end lost 2 bases, the J end lost 4 bases, and 6 bases lay between the germline ends. The CDR3 runs 13 residues. Germline V gene data show CDR1 as ENHRY and CDR2 as SYGVKD. CDR3: CAISETGYNEQFF. The CDR3 DNA is TGTGCCATCAGTGAGACAGGGTACAATGAGCAGTTCTTC.

V gene TRBV20-1 combines with J gene TRBJ2-7, with 10 nucleotides matching TRBD1. CDR1 is DFQATT, CDR2 SNEGSKA, per germline (reference sequence). The length of the CDR3 is 13 residues. Trimming at V came to 7 bases and at J to 1 base, leaving 4 bases not matched to a gene. CDR3 in DNA: TGCAGTGTCCCGGGACAGGGGTCCTACGAGCAGTACTTC. Its translation: CSVPGQGSYEQYF.

The chain links TRBV30 to TRBJ2-1; 9 bases align to TRBD2. Germline V gives CDR1 GTSNPN, CDR2 SVGIG (reference sequence). V gave up 6 bases and J gave up 7 bases; unmatched junction bases: 22. The CDR3 spans 18 residues. The CDR3 reads CACSPPVGGGGARNEQFF. DNA for the CDR3: TGTGCCTGCAGTCCGCCCGTCGGGGGCGGGGGGGCGAGGAATGAGCAGTTCTTC.

This chain uses TRBV3-1 with TRBJ2-1; 8 bases line up with TRBD2. This CDR3 has 17 residues. CDR1 is LGHDT, CDR2 YNNKEL, per germline (reference sequence). V trimming: 1 base; J trimming: 3 bases; junction bases outside the gene matches: 8. The chain's CDR3 is CASSQVGGTSYYNEQFF. In nucleotides, the CDR3 is TGTGCCAGCAGCCAAGTAGGTGGGACTAGTTACTACAATGAGCAGTTCTTC.

This clonotype was observed a handful of times. The rearrangement links TRBV29-1 to TRBJ2-5; 8 bases are a match to TRBD1. The CDR3 consists of 15 residues. The germline gives CDR1 SQVTM, CDR2 ANQGSEA. V dropped 3 bases and J dropped 2; count of bases not matched to a gene: 8. The CDR3, as DNA: TGCAGCGTTGAGATTAGGGGGACAGGACAAGAGACCCAGTACTTC. Protein: CSVEIRGTGQETQYF.

The V call is TRBV12-3 or TRBV12-4, the J call TRBJ1-4; no definite D call. This CDR3 is built from 13 residues. Trimming removed 0 bases at V and 8 bases at J, with 7 bases between. The CDR3 DNA sequence: TGTGCCAGCAGTTTAGCGCTAATGGAAAAACTGTTTTTT. This translates into CASSLALMEKLFF.

V is TRBV15 and J is TRBJ2-5, with no clear D. The CDR3 extends over 16 amino acids. CDR1 is LNHNV and CDR2 is YYDKDF in the germline V gene (reference sequence). V dropped 2 bases and J dropped 4 bases, with 17 bases sitting between them. CDR3 amino acids: CATSRLADVGIETQYF. DNA for the CDR3: TGTGCCACCAGCAGACTCGCAGACGTGGGAATAGAGACCCAGTACTTC.

Ten or more counts support this clonotype. The V gene is TRBV6-2 or TRBV6-3, the J gene TRBJ2-5; 9 positions agree with TRBD2. The CDR3 spans 17 residues. Germline V gene data show CDR1 as MNHEY and CDR2 as SVGEGT. V gave up 8 bases and J gave up 0 bases; unmatched junction bases: 13. The CDR3 here is CASSRLAESWNQETQYF. CDR3 nucleotides: TGTGCCAGCTCAAGACTAGCGGAATCCTGGAACCAAGAGACCCAGTACTTC.

There are a few counts of this clonotype. The J gene is TRBJ2-3, the V gene TRBV20-1; 7 bases line up with TRBD2. This CDR3 comprises 14 residues. V dropped 5 bases and J dropped 6; count of bases not matched to a gene: 11. Germline values: CDR1 DFQATT, CDR2 SNEGSKA (reference sequence). CDR3 in DNA: TGCAGTGCTCCAAGCGGGGCCCTCGGGGATACGCAGTATTTT. It yields the protein CSAPSGALGDTQYF.

V gene TRBV29-1 combines with J gene TRBJ1-5; a possible D gene is TRBD1 (6 bases). V lost 6 bases and J 2 bases, leaving 14 bases between the germline ends. Looked up from germline, CDR1 is SQVTM and CDR2 is ANQGSEA. The CDR3 runs to 14 residues. The CDR3 reads CSVITGSGNQPQHF. The CDR3 DNA reads TGCAGCGTCATAACAGGGTCCGGCAATCAGCCCCAGCATTTT.

This clonotype was detected only a few times. The chain couples TRBV12-3 or TRBV12-4 to TRBJ2-1; unclear D gene. Trimming cost V 6 bases and J 6 bases, with 9 bases left between them. The CDR3 has 12 residues. The DNA of the CDR3 is TGTGCCAGCAGCCTCTATGGCAATGAGCAGTTCTTC. Encoded protein: CASSLYGNEQFF.

There are a few counts of this clonotype. This chain uses TRBV20-1 with TRBJ2-7, with D possibly being TRBD1 or TRBD2 (6 bases each). The germline V gene encodes CDR1 DFQATT and CDR2 SNEGSKA (reference sequence). V was clipped by 0 bases and J by 4 bases, with 22 bases between them. The length of the CDR3 is 17 residues. The CDR3 DNA is TGCAGTGCTAGAGATCGGAGGGCACAGGGAATACCTTACGAGCAGTACTTC. Protein product: CSARDRRAQGIPYEQYF.

The genes are TRBV20-1 and TRBJ2-1, with 9 nucleotides matching TRBD2. Germline V gene sequence: CDR1 DFQATT, CDR2 SNEGSKA (reference sequence). The trim removed 4 bases at V and 6 bases at J, leaving 7 bases unmatched. The CDR3 is 14 residues long. CDR3 DNA: TGCAGTGCTATTCCCCTAGCGGGACGCAATGAGCAGTTCTTC. This encodes CSAIPLAGRNEQFF.